This T cell receptor beta chain came from a study of STAT3 mutations in large granular lymphocyte leukemia. About the study: More than half of T-LGLL patients received immunosuppressive therapy.

This clone was seen a handful of times. As yet, its antigen is unknown. Broader study findings: Sampling intervals varied between patients and samples. TCR clonotype switching after therapy occurred in about 35% of the 18 patients. At least one immunodominant TCR beta clonotype appeared in every T-cell large granular lymphocyte leukemia patient. Suggested: STAT3 mutation was not the ancestral event for these clonal expansions.

Clones were sequenced by immunoSEQ multiplex PCR, and TCRdb holds only the in-frame ones, with some missing. The sample shows under 5,500 clones, about 70% of them seen only once. Germline V lookup: CDR1 GTSNPN, CDR2 SVGIG (reference sequence). This CDR3 spans 13 amino acids. Deletions cut 3 bases from V and 0 bases from J, with 8 bases between. The rearrangement uses TRBV30 and TRBJ1-1; no firm D call. The sequence was obtained from a man between 60 and 75 years old with T-cell large granular lymphocyte leukemia. Some clones in this sample may be carry-over from other donors' samples. The sequencing input was peripheral blood mononuclear cells. CDR3 loop: CAWRPNMNTEAFF. Written as DNA, the CDR3 is TGTGCCTGGAGACCGAACATGAACACTGAAGCTTTCTTT.